The 5 T cell receptor beta chains in this list originate from one sample, sequenced in a study of blood T cell repertoires in COVID-19. Only in-frame clones appear in the TCRdb table, and some are missing; sequencing was by immunoSEQ multiplex PCR. The table includes approximately 97,000 clones, about 85% detected once. The specimen was peripheral blood. These receptor sequences come from a man older than 75 with acute or convalescent COVID-19.

The chain has TRBV6-5 and TRBJ2-2, with a possible D match to TRBD2 (5 bases). Trimming took 6 bases from V and 6 from J, leaving 11 bases between them. The germline CDR1 and CDR2 sequences are MNHEY and SVGAGI. The CDR3 is 13 amino acids. CDR3 in DNA: TGTGCCAGCAGGAATGCGGGTCCCGGGGAGCTGTTTTTT. Its translation: CASRNAGPGELFF.

The rearrangement links TRBV7-3 to TRBJ2-2; 9 bases agree with TRBD2. The junction had 6 bases not matched to a gene; V was cut back by 6 bases and J by 4 bases. Germline CDR1 SGHTA, CDR2 FQGTGA. The CDR3 has 15 residues. CDR3 DNA: TGTGCCAGCAGTTTAGCGGGAGCAAGCACCGGGGAGCTGTTTTTT. Translation gives CASSLAGASTGELFF.

V is TRBV6-5 and J is TRBJ1-1; a possible D gene is TRBD1 (6 bases). The length of the CDR3 is 14 residues. Trimming left V 7 bases short and J 0 bases short, with 12 bases between. The germline gives CDR1 MNHEY, CDR2 SVGAGI. The CDR3 spells CASKQQGMNTEAFF. The CDR3 nucleotides are TGTGCCAGCAAACAACAGGGAATGAACACTGAAGCTTTCTTT.

The chain employs TRBV30 and TRBJ2-1, with TRBD2 identical over 9 bases. The CDR3 runs 15 residues. V shed 3 bases, J shed 10 bases, and the junction held 13 bases outside the gene matches. Germline V gene data show CDR1 as GTSNPN and CDR2 as SVGIG (reference sequence). The CDR3 here is CAWRVAGGPAGEQFF. CDR3 bases: TGTGCCTGGAGGGTCGCGGGAGGGCCTGCTGGCGAGCAGTTCTTC.

This chain uses TRBV7-2 with TRBJ2-1; possibly TRBD2 for D (6 bases). The CDR3 runs 14 residues. The V end was cut by 3 bases, the J end by 2 bases, with 8 bases between. Germline lookup yields CDR1 SGHTA and CDR2 FQGNSA. This CDR3 reads CASSFGGPYNEQFF. The CDR3 DNA follows: TGTGCCAGCAGCTTCGGGGGTCCCTACAATGAGCAGTTCTTC.